This paragraph reports one TCR beta chain. Original processing notes: Reference gene primer amplification gave estimated nucleated cell counts. The protocol was immunoSEQ multiplex PCR, while the TCRdb copy is restricted to in-frame clones and leaves out a portion. The V and J calls and clone size are taken from that table; D and trimming were inferred from the DNA. The repertoire holds around 160,000 clones, with more than 80% as singletons. This sample was included in a study of blood T cell repertoires in COVID-19. The wider study: T cells, B-cell-depleted T cells, or PBMCs supplied cDNA or gDNA.

Per the germline V gene, CDR1 is SGHVS and CDR2 is FNYEAQ. The CDR3 covers 14 residues. V was shortened by 2 bases and J by 2 bases, with 9 bases between the two germline ends. The specimen sequenced was peripheral blood. The V call is TRBV7-6, the J call TRBJ2-5; D is perhaps TRBD1 (6 bases). The sequence was collected from a human donor with acute or convalescent COVID-19. The donor label of this sample is uncertain. CDR3 loop: CASSLFGQQETQYF. CDR3 in DNA: TGTGCCAGCAGCTTATTCGGACAGCAAGAGACCCAGTACTTC.